This T cell receptor beta chain was retrieved from a study of T cell repertoires in cytomegalovirus infection (dated by TCRdb to between 2018 and 2020). About the investigation overall: Recently identified HLA-C-restricted CMV epitopes, whose presentation resists viral immunomodulation, were targeted by peptide stimulations together with well-studied HLA-B-restricted epitopes. Donor HLA type was relevant to the analysis, because carriage of CMV infection together with the matching HLA type was indicated by public TCR beta signatures. Results the study describes overall, beyond this receptor: In the ex vivo response, HLA-C-restricted CMV-specific TCR beta clonotypes were dominant, and in two of eight donors the single most frequent clonotype came from this HLA-C-restricted group. In both this cohort and an independent roughly 400-donor cohort, the cumulative frequency of public TCR beta family members distinguished carriers of CMV infection plus the relevant HLA type.

The data were produced on an Illumina HiSeq 1500. TCRdb ran its own pipeline on the public reads, namely fastp trimming at Q25 and MiXCR clone calling, and kept in-frame beta chains. Records with the same CDR3 protein are collapsed into one entry carrying the most frequent genes and DNA. For this sample there are approximately 770,000 distinct CDR3 sequences; approximately 32% appear just once. 13% of the sample comes from the top ten. What the treatment or condition label conveys for this sample: in vitro stimulation with specific CMV peptide epitopes to enrich CMV-specific T cells. Trimming takes 3 bases from V and 2 bases from J, and the germline ends sit 10 bases apart. The CDR3 has 14 amino acids, counting the end cysteine and phenylalanine. Only CDR3 DNA remains: 42 bases, in frame from the first base. Looking up the germline V gene yields CDR1 MNHEY and CDR2 SVGAGI. Notes on this clonotype: What antigen it recognizes has not been identified. The record has no base qualities; no much larger clone is one base away.

Here the chain combines TRBV6-5 and TRBJ1-2, with no D gene named confidently. The source was cultured CD8+ T cells from PBMCs, collected from culture after CMV antigen stimulation. The sequence was obtained from a human donor in good health (CMV status not recorded). Some clones in this sample may be carry-over from other donors' samples. The DNA sequence is given as TGTGCCAGCAGTTATTCTATAACCAACTATGGCTACACCTTC. Its protein reads: CASSYSITNYGYTF.